The sequence of this TCR beta chain was determined in a study of blood T cell repertoires in COVID-19. Study summary: Material from acute and convalescent COVID-19 was sourced from the United States, Italy and Spain.

Study processing details: Reference gene primers were amplified, and this amplification served to estimate nucleated cell counts. The repertoire was sequenced with immunoSEQ multiplex PCR; TCRdb's copy has only in-frame clones and lacks some. V, J and clone size were drawn from that table, and D and trimming were deduced from the DNA. In the table there are about 360,000 clones, around nine tenths of which are singletons. Germline CDR1 reads MNHEY; CDR2 reads SVGAGI. The J segment lost 0 bases and the V segment lost 6 bases, leaving 5 bases of the junction unmatched. There are 15 residues in the CDR3.

This sequence was found in a human donor in a cohort sampled during active COVID-19. The chain combines TRBV6-5 with TRBJ1-5, with 7 nucleotides matching TRBD1. The sequenced material came from peripheral blood. Here the CDR3 DNA reads TGTGCCAGCAGGGAGGGACAGTATAGCAATCAGCCCCAGCATTTT. Translating gives CASREGQYSNQPQHF.